A selection of T cell receptor beta chains follows, all from one sample in a study of cytomegalovirus exposure and HLA in healthy donors. Sequencing was performed with immunoSEQ multiplex PCR; in TCRdb, only in-frame clones are kept and a portion is missing. The sample lists around 140,000 clones, approximately 76% occurring once. The sequencing input was PBMCs. The origin of the receptors is a man aged 40-49 years in good health and CMV-seronegative. Each CDR3 is given without its conserved first and last residue. A D gene is named only where the DNA matches it firmly.

V	J	D	length	CDR3
TRBV19	TRBJ1-5	.	12	ASSLDRNNQPQH
TRBV6-1	TRBJ2-1	.	13	ASSEASGSYNEQF
TRBV11-2	TRBJ1-4	.	14	ASSLDVAGLAEKLF
TRBV10-1	TRBJ2-2	.	15	ASSEKGGTGLAGELF
TRBV6-5	TRBJ2-3	TRBD2	13	ASSYGGGGSGGLY
TRBV10-3	TRBJ1-6	.	13	AISVQEIHNSPLH
TRBV15	TRBJ1-5	.	12	ATSRRQSNQPQH
TRBV5-4	TRBJ2-7	TRBD1	15	ASSSRTGGISSYEQY
TRBV6-1	TRBJ2-2	.	11	ASSEMGAGELF
TRBV4-2	TRBJ1-6	.	15	ASSQEGTGGNNSPLH
TRBV9	TRBJ2-5	TRBD2	17	ASSRPRRGTSGTEETQY
TRBV9	TRBJ1-3	.	14	ASSVGNRGSGNTIY
TRBV7-2	TRBJ2-1	TRBD1	12	ASSLHGTVNEQF
TRBV14	TRBJ2-7	TRBD2	20	ASSQEEGRGRIGGRATYEQY
TRBV13	TRBJ2-2	TRBD1	14	ASSPWTGGGTGELF
TRBV7-2	TRBJ2-5	.	12	ASSAAGLQETQY
TRBV27	TRBJ2-3	.	13	ASSDWDSRTDTQY
TRBV4-2	TRBJ2-3	TRBD2	14	ASSQQIAGGPDTQY
TRBV5-6	TRBJ2-7	TRBD2	13	ASNRLAGVVEEQY
TRBV4-1	TRBJ2-6	TRBD1	12	ASSQGEDRAGLT
TRBV10-3	TRBJ2-3	TRBD2	12	AISDGGGTDTQY
TRBV6-5	TRBJ2-3	.	12	ASSAGFSTDTQY
TRBV18	.	TRBD2	14	ASSPPSGFPTYEQY
TRBV7-9	TRBJ2-1	TRBD2	14	ASSLFLGLASDEQF
TRBV30	TRBJ2-2	TRBD1	12	ARDRGRNTGELF
TRBV25-1	TRBJ2-7	TRBD2	14	ASIAFSGRGSYEQY
TRBV6-1	TRBJ2-7	.	13	ASSEGSGGGNEQY
TRBV27	TRBJ1-5	TRBD1	13	ASSYTGGTNQPQH
TRBV30	TRBJ2-2	.	12	AWRENRDTGELF
TRBV7-2	TRBJ2-3	.	13	ASSLAAPPGDTQY
TRBV14	TRBJ1-1	.	11	ASSQRVGGEAF
TRBV5-6	TRBJ2-3	.	13	ASSLSRGGTDTQY
TRBV6-1	TRBJ2-2	.	11	ATARVNTGELF
TRBV7-9	TRBJ2-5	.	12	ASSLTGARETQY
TRBV13	TRBJ1-2	.	14	ASSLGAGFLNYGYT
TRBV9	TRBJ2-3	TRBD1	14	ASSVETGVSTDTQY
TRBV6-1	TRBJ2-7	TRBD1	13	ASSDLDRGAGEQY
TRBV19	TRBJ1-1	.	10	ASTAPGTEAF
TRBV5-6	TRBJ2-5	.	11	ASSLGGKETQY
TRBV5-5	TRBJ2-7	TRBD1	12	ASSLGDRGYEQY
TRBV6-1	TRBJ2-5	.	11	ASSEITGETQY
TRBV11-2	TRBJ2-2	TRBD2	14	ASSLEGLAGVGELF
TRBV7-9	TRBJ1-1	TRBD1	12	ASSHLGQGAQAF
TRBV5-4	TRBJ2-7	TRBD1	13	ASSRDRAESYEQY
TRBV27	TRBJ1-1	.	12	ASSLATGSPEAF
TRBV19	TRBJ2-3	TRBD1	17	ASSTRTGGVFSSTDTQY
TRBV6-5	TRBJ1-1	.	12	ASSYSSTNTEAF
TRBV6-1	TRBJ2-1	TRBD1	13	ASSEEGQGSYEQF
TRBV5-6	TRBJ2-3	.	11	ASVRQGPDTQY